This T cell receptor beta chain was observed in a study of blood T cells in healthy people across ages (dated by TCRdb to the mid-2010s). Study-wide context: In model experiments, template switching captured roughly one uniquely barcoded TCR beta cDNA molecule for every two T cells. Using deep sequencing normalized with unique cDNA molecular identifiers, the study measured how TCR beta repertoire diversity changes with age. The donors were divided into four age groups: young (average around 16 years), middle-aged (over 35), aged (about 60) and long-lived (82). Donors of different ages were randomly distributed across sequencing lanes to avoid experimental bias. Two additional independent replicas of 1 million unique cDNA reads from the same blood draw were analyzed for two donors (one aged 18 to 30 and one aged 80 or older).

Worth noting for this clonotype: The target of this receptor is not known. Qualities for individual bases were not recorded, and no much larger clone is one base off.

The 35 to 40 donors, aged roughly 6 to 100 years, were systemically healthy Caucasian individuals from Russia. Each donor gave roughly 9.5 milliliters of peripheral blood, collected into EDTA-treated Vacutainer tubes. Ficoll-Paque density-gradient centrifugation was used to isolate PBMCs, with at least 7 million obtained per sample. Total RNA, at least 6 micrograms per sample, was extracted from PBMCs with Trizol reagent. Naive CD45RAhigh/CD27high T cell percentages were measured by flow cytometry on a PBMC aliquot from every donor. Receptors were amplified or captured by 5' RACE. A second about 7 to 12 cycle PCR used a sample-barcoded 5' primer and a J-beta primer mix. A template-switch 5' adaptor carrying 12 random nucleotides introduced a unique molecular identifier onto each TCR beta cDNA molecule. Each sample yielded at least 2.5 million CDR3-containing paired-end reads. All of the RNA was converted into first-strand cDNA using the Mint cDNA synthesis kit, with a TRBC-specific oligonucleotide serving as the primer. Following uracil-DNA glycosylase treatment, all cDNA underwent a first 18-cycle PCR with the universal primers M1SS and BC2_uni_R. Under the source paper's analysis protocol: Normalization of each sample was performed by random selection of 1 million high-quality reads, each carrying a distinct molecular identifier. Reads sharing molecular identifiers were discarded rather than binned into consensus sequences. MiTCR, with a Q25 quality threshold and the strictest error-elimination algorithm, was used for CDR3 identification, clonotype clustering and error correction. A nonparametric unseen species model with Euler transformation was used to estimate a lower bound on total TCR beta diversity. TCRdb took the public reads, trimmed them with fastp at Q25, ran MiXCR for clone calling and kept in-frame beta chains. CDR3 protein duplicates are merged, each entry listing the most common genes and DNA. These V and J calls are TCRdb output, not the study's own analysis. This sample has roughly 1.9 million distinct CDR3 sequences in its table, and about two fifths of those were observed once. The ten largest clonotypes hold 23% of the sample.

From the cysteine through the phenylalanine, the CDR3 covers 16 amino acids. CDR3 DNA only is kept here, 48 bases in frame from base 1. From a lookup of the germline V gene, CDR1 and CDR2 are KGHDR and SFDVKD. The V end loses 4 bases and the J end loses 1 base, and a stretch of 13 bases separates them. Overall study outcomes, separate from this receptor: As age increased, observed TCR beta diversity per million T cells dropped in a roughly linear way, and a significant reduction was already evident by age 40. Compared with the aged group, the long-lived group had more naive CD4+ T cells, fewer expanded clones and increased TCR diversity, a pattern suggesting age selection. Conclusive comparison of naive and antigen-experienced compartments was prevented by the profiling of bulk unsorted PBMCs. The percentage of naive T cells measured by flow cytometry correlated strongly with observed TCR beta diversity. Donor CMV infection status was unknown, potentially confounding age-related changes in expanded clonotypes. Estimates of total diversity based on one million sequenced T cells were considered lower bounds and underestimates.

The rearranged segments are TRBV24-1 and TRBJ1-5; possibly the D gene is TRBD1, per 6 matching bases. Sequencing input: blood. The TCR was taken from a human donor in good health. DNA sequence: TGTGCCACCAGTGAGGGGGGCCGAGTGAGCAATCAGCCCCAGCATTTT. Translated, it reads CATSEGGRVSNQPQHF.